Shown below are 2 T cell receptor beta chains from a single sample sequenced in a study of T cells in Graves' hyperthyroidism and ophthalmopathy. Using RNA transcripts as the source, TCR beta CDR3 regions were amplified. HTBI primers drove first-round RT-PCR of the TCR CDR3. TCRdb processed the multiplex PCR reads anew with MiXCR; each CDR3 protein has one entry. The sample holds roughly 720,000 distinct CDR3 sequences, 17% seen once. The sequenced material came from blood. Every receptor here comes from a man in his forties or fifties with Graves' hyperthyroidism.

This clonotype was recorded at least ten times. The V call is TRBV5-1, the J call TRBJ2-7, with 7 bases matching TRBD2. Trimming at V came to 4 bases and at J to 6 bases, leaving 13 bases not matched to a gene. The CDR3 covers 15 residues. Germline CDR1 is SGHRS and CDR2 is YFSETQ. CDR3 loop: CASSPGGGGSGEQYF. CDR3 sequence (DNA): TGCGCCAGCAGCCCAGGAGGTGGCGGGAGCGGCGAGCAGTACTTC.

This clonotype was counted ten times or more. The chain couples TRBV20-1 to TRBJ2-5, with 12 bases lining up with TRBD2. Germline V gene sequence: CDR1 DFQATT, CDR2 SNEGSKA (reference sequence). V dropped 4 bases and J dropped 5; count of bases not matched to a gene: 14. The CDR3 runs 17 residues. The CDR3 DNA reads as TGCAGTGCTACCTCCGAGACTAGCGGGAGAGGTTGGGAGACCCAGTACTTC. It encodes CSATSETSGRGWETQYF.